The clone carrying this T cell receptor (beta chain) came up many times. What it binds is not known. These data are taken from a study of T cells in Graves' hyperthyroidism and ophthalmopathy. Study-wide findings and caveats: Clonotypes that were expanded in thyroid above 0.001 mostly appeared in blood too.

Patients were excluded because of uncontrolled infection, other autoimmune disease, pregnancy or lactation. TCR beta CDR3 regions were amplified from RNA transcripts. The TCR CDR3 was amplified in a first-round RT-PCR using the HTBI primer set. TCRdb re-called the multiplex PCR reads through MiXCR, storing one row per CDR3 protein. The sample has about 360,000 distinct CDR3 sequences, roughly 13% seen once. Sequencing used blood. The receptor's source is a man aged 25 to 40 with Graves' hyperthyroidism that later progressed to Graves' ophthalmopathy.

The CDR3 loop is CASSLLGRVPTNEKLFF. The CDR3 bases are TGTGCCAGCAGTCTCCTCGGGCGCGTCCCGACTAATGAAAAACTGTTTTTT. The J gene is TRBJ1-4, the V gene TRBV2; unclear D gene. Germline V gene sequence: CDR1 SNHLY, CDR2 FYNNEI. CDR3 length: 17 residues. V gave up 5 bases and J gave up 2 bases, with 18 bases separating them.